The subject of this entry is one T cell receptor beta chain. Its antigen is still unknown. The length of the CDR3 is 14 residues. CDR1 and CDR2 (germline): GTSNPN, SVGIG (reference sequence). In the PCR, 60 Vbeta and 13 Jbeta primers were used. The protocol was immunoSEQ multiplex PCR, while the TCRdb copy is restricted to in-frame clones and leaves out a portion. The data show 140,000 to 150,000 clones, with 70% to 85% seen just once and approximately 2% held by the top ten. These data originate in a study of cytomegalovirus exposure and HLA in healthy donors. Study-wide results and caveats: Per a prior analysis, the majority of TCR beta V segments were productive roughly 87% or roughly 30% of the time. For TCR beta chains, V- and J-gene trimming was later linked to a missense DCLRE1C variant. Among the sequence variants, a highly shared cluster was likely an artifact of sequencing. Most subjects' HLA-A and HLA-B alleles were reportedly predicted from TCR beta sequences.

V usage is TRBV30 and J usage is TRBJ2-5, with D maybe TRBD2 (7 bases). Source material: PBMCs. The TCR was taken from a man aged 35-49 years in good health and CMV-seronegative. CDR3 residues: CAGGRGASQETQYF. The CDR3 DNA sequence: TGTGCTGGTGGACGGGGGGCCTCCCAAGAGACCCAGTACTTC.